This T cell receptor (beta chain) was recorded in a study of human T cells and chemical hapten exposure. Study-level points and caveats: With DPC sensitization, TCRs exceeding 1 in 1000 frequency showed no change.

Specified time point: pre-sensitization, week 0. Documented treatment: therapeutic diphenylcyclopropenone sensitization with weekly scalp DPC. For the library, individual cDNA molecules each received unique molecular identifiers. In TCRdb, the RACE reads were re-called with MiXCR into one record per CDR3 protein. This table has 300,000 to 450,000 distinct CDR3 sequences, approximately 5.1% appearing once. From germline, CDR1 is DFQATT and CDR2 SNEGSKA (reference sequence). The trim removed 0 bases at V and 0 bases at J, leaving 4 bases unmatched. CDR3 length equals 16 residues. The sample holds many counts of this clonotype. Its antigen is still unknown.

The specimen comprised whole blood, sampled in connection with sensitization to the hapten diphenylcyclopropenone (DPC). The chain couples TRBV20-1 to TRBJ2-1; 8 bases align to TRBD1. The clonotype comes from a woman between 45 and 60 years old with alopecia areata. Some clones in this sample may be carry-over from other donors' samples. The CDR3 loop reads CSARDSGTGSYNEQFF. As DNA, the CDR3 is TGCAGTGCTAGAGATTCGGGGACAGGCTCCTACAATGAGCAGTTCTTC.